This entry lists 13 T cell receptor beta chains sequenced from one sample in a study of T-cell memory formation after mild COVID-19. TCRdb independently ran MiXCR on the 5' RACE reads; one entry per CDR3 protein. The sample has 170,000 or so distinct CDR3 sequences, 31% seen once; the top ten hold 12%. The sample consisted of PBMCs or a T cell subset sorted from them (not recorded which). These receptors came from an adult woman who had mild COVID-19 (a few samples of this study predate the infection). Cell type and time point are not known.

CDR3 residues: CAISASGSSYEQYF. CDR3 DNA: TGTGCCATCAGTGCTAGCGGGAGCTCCTACGAGCAGTACTTC. The chain uses TRBV10-3 and TRBJ2-7; 10 bases agree with TRBD2. The CDR3 runs 14 residues. CDR1 and CDR2 from the germline V gene are ENHRY and SYGVKD. Trimming took 4 bases from V and 0 from J; bases not matched to a gene: 0.

The chain couples TRBV7-2 to TRBJ1-2; D is ambiguous. The CDR3 extends over 14 amino acids. Germline values: CDR1 SGHTA, CDR2 FQGNSA. Trimming stripped 3 bases from V and 4 bases from J, with 12 bases between. The CDR3 is CASSFLGSLYGYTF. DNA for the CDR3: TGTGCCAGCAGCTTTTTGGGAAGCCTCTATGGCTACACCTTC. Combining the CDR3 with reference TRBV7-2 and TRBJ1-2 gives the whole variable domain GAGVSQSPSNKVTEKGKDVELRCDPISGHTALYWYRQSLGQGLEFLIYFQGNSAPDKSGLPSDRFSAERTGGSVSTLTIQRTQQEDSAVYLCASSFLGSLYGYTFGSGTRLTVV.

This clonotype appeared a few times. The chain uses TRBV3-1 and TRBJ2-1, with 8 bases aligning to TRBD1. This CDR3 has 15 residues. V was pared by 0 bases and J by 9 bases, with 7 bases of the junction left unmatched. Per germline, CDR1 LGHDT and CDR2 YNNKEL (reference sequence). This CDR3 reads CASSQDWTGRIEQFF. Written as DNA, the CDR3 is TGTGCCAGCAGCCAAGATTGGACAGGGCGTATTGAGCAGTTCTTC.

V gene TRBV7-9 combines with J gene TRBJ2-3; D tentatively reads TRBD1 or TRBD2 (5 bases each). Germline V gene sequence: CDR1 SEHNR, CDR2 FQNEAQ (reference sequence). The CDR3 is 15 residues long. V lost 6 bases, J lost 0 bases, and 13 bases lay in between. CDR3 DNA sequence: TGTGCCAGCAGGCCGCACGGGGCTAGCACAGATACGCAGTATTTT. Translating it yields CASRPHGASTDTQYF.

This CDR3 is CASSYGALAKNIQYF. The CDR3, as DNA: TGTGCCAGCAGTTATGGGGCCCTAGCCAAAAACATTCAGTACTTC. V and J are TRBV5-4 and TRBJ2-4, with a tentative D call TRBD1 (5 bases). Trimming left V 5 bases short and J 0 bases short, with 12 bases between. This CDR3 has 15 residues. Germline lookup yields CDR1 SGHNT and CDR2 YYREEE (reference sequence).

As concerns this clonotype: Mismatch with germline at one junction end may stem from a read error. The chain carries TRBV6-5 and TRBJ2-7, with D perhaps TRBD1 or TRBD2 (5 bases each). The CDR3 contains 13 residues. Germline-derived CDR1 and CDR2 are MNHEY and SVGAGI. CDR3 bases: TGTGCCAGCAGTTACTCTTCCGCGAGGGGCCTTAACTTC. Translated: CASSYSSARGLNF.

The V call is TRBV11-2, the J call TRBJ1-2; D is perhaps TRBD1 (5 bases). Germline V gene lookup returns CDR1 SGHAT and CDR2 FQNNGV. Trimming took off 5 bases at V and 4 bases at J, with 17 bases between the two ends. The CDR3 sequence is 15 residues long. CDR3 bases: TGTGCCAGCAGCCCGATTCGGGGACGCGGCTATGGCTACACCTTC. It specifies CASSPIRGRGYGYTF.

The chain carries TRBV30 and TRBJ2-7; TRBD1 aligns across 7 bases. The germline CDR1 and CDR2 sequences are GTSNPN and SVGIG (reference sequence). The ends lost 4 bases at V and 6 bases at J; junction bases unmatched: 9. CDR3 size: 13 residues. The CDR3 DNA follows: TGTGCCTGGACCCAGAGGGGGCTTGGCGAGCAGTACTTC. It is translated as CAWTQRGLGEQYF.

The chain joins TRBV12-3 or TRBV12-4 to TRBJ1-5; weak D call: TRBD1 (6 bases). The CDR3 contains 14 residues. Trimming left V 3 bases short and J 5 bases short, with 11 bases between. In DNA, the CDR3 is TGTGCCAGCAGTTTTGGGGGGGCGGATCAGCCCCAGCATTTT. As protein: CASSFGGADQPQHF.

This clonotype turned up a few times. This chain joins TRBV14 and TRBJ2-7; tentatively, D is TRBD1 (6 bases). This CDR3 has 15 residues. Germline loops: CDR1 SGHDN, CDR2 FVKESK. V lost 3 bases and J 0 bases, leaving 12 bases between the germline ends. In DNA form, the CDR3 reads TGTGCCAGCAGCCACCAGGGGCACTTCTCCTACGAGCAGTACTTC. Protein: CASSHQGHFSYEQYF. Complete variable domain (other parts from reference TRBV14 and TRBJ2-7): EAGVTQFPSHSVIEKGQTVTLRCDPISGHDNLYWYRRVMGKEIKFLLHFVKESKQDESGMPNNRFLAERTGGTYSTLKVQPAELEDSGVYFCASSHQGHFSYEQYFGPGTRLTVT.

This clonotype was seen only a few times. This sequence joins TRBV25-1 and TRBJ2-2; TRBD2 might be the D (6 bases). Germline values: CDR1 MGHDK, CDR2 SYGVNS. CDR3 size: 15 residues. The V and J ends lost 7 bases and 7 bases respectively, with 19 bases between them. The CDR3 sequence: CASTPVVGEDGELFF. The CDR3 DNA sequence: TGTGCCAGCACCCCTGTGGTAGGGGAGGACGGGGAGCTGTTTTTT.

This clonotype was observed a single time. The chain joins TRBV6-2 or TRBV6-3 to TRBJ2-7, with 11 bases matching TRBD2. The CDR3 has 16 residues. J gave up 2 bases and V 1 base, and 4 bases lay outside the gene matches. Looked up from germline, CDR1 is MNHEY and CDR2 is SVGEGT. This CDR3 is CASSYWGLAAAYEQYF. The CDR3 DNA follows: TGTGCCAGCAGTTACTGGGGACTAGCGGCCGCCTACGAGCAGTACTTC.

V is TRBV18 and J is TRBJ1-5, with D possibly being TRBD1 (6 bases). The V end lost 3 bases, the J end lost 0 bases, and 15 bases lay between the germline ends. The length of the CDR3 is 17 residues. Germline loops: CDR1 KGHSH, CDR2 LQKENI. CDR3: CASSPLPTGVSNQPQHF. CDR3 nucleotide sequence: TGTGCCAGCTCACCCCTCCCGACAGGAGTTAGCAATCAGCCCCAGCATTTT.